The following is a T cell receptor (beta chain) sequence with its context. This sample is part of a study of blood T cell repertoires in COVID-19. At the level of the study: From the United States, Italy and Spain came samples of acute and convalescent COVID-19.

Authors' methods: It was from reference gene primer amplification that nucleated cell counts were estimated. Clones were read by immunoSEQ multiplex PCR, and TCRdb kept only the in-frame ones, dropping some. D and trimming come from the DNA, and the V and J calls and clone size come from that table. Seen here are 100,000 to 120,000 clones, 65% to 90% observed once, and the top ten hold about 3.8%. The clonotype was recovered from a man in his forties or fifties with acute or convalescent COVID-19. Sequenced material: peripheral blood.

In DNA form, the CDR3 reads TGTGCCTGGACGGTGTTCCAAGAGACCCAGTACTTC. Translating gives CAWTVFQETQYF. The rearrangement joins TRBV30 to TRBJ2-5; D gene ambiguous. This CDR3 contains 12 residues. V dropped 4 bases and J dropped 1 base, with 7 bases sitting between them. The germline V gene has CDR1 GTSNPN and CDR2 SVGIG (reference sequence).